This passage covers 28 T cell receptor beta chains from one sample sequenced in a study of OX40 agonist ivuxolimab in advanced cancers. The table came from immunoSEQ multiplex PCR; TCRdb's copy has only in-frame clones and leaves some out. The repertoire consists of some 71,000 clones, with 84% occurring once and the leading ten covering around 0.78%. The sequencing used CD4+ or CD8+ T cells sorted from blood, collected in a trial of the OX40 agonist ivuxolimab. These receptors originate from an adult with an advanced solid tumor such as melanoma, head and neck, liver or kidney cancer.

The chain uses TRBV30 and TRBJ2-1; the match to TRBD2 covers 10 bases. CDR1 GTSNPN and CDR2 SVGIG come from the germline V gene (reference sequence). The junction had 7 bases not matched to a gene; V was cut back by 0 bases and J by 8 bases. This CDR3 has 15 residues. The CDR3 reads CAWSVPSGGADEQFF. Here the CDR3 DNA reads TGTGCCTGGAGTGTACCCAGCGGGGGGGCGGATGAGCAGTTCTTC.

The chain is built from TRBV11-2 and TRBJ1-4, with 8 bases lining up with TRBD1. The V gene's germline CDR1 is SGHAT and CDR2 FQNNGV. CDR3 size: 15 residues. J was trimmed by 7 bases and V by 2 bases; bases with no gene match: 6. CDR3 nucleotide sequence: TGTGCCAGCAGCTTACAGGGGGCAGTACGTGAAAAACTGTTTTTT. Amino acids: CASSLQGAVREKLFF.

The rearrangement uses TRBV7-9 and TRBJ1-6; 7 bases are a match to TRBD1. After removal of 1 base from V and 10 bases from J, the junction contained 4 bases not matched to a gene. Germline V CDR1 and CDR2: SEHNR, FQNEAQ (reference sequence). CDR3 length: 14 residues. CDR3 nucleotides: TGTGCCAGCAGCTTAGATCAGGGGGGCTCACCCCTCCACTTT. Protein: CASSLDQGGSPLHF.

This clone was seen a single time. This CDR3 reads CSARLYEQYF. The CDR3 nucleotides read TGCAGTGCTAGATTGTACGAGCAGTACTTC. This chain joins TRBV20-1 and TRBJ2-7; D not resolved. The germline CDR1 and CDR2 sequences are DFQATT and SNEGSKA (reference sequence). CDR3 length: 10 amino acids. Between the trimmed V and J ends, which lost 2 bases and 4 bases, there was a span of 3 bases.

The chain has TRBV6-1 and TRBJ1-4; tentatively, D is TRBD1 (5 bases). This CDR3 is built from 14 residues. CDR1 MNHNS and CDR2 SASEGT come from the germline V gene. Trimming took 8 bases from V and 5 from J, leaving 15 bases between them. The CDR3 region has the DNA TGTGCCAGCTTCCCGAGGGGACCGAATGAAAAACTGTTTTTT. Its translation is CASFPRGPNEKLFF.

This chain uses TRBV10-3 with TRBJ1-5; D may be TRBD1 (6 bases). Trimming shortened V by 0 bases and J by 1 base, and 10 bases separated the two germline ends. CDR1 is ENHRY, CDR2 SYGVKD, per germline. The CDR3 extends over 16 amino acids. The chain's CDR3 is CAISESAGASNQPQHF. CDR3 nucleotides: TGTGCCATCAGTGAGTCGGCAGGGGCGAGCAATCAGCCCCAGCATTTT.

V and J are TRBV4-3 and TRBJ1-1, with D perhaps matching TRBD1 (5 bases). The V gene's germline CDR1 is LGHNA and CDR2 YSLEER. Between the trimmed V and J ends, which lost 0 bases and 6 bases, there was a span of 17 bases. The CDR3 contains 16 residues. The DNA for the CDR3 is TGCGCCAGCAGCCAAGATAGTTCGGGGGTTCATTCTGAAGCTTTCTTT. As protein: CASSQDSSGVHSEAFF.

J is TRBJ2-3 and V is TRBV7-2, with 10 bases that match TRBD2. The CDR3 sequence is 17 residues long. Trimming cost V 2 bases and J 2 bases; bases outside gene matches: 7. Germline-derived CDR1 and CDR2 are SGHTA and FQGNSA. The chain's CDR3 is CASSLSHSGGFTDTQYF. For the CDR3, the DNA is TGTGCCAGCAGCTTATCCCATAGCGGGGGGTTCACAGATACGCAGTATTTT. Full variable domain (rest looked up from reference TRBV7-2 and TRBJ2-3): GAGVSQSPSNKVTEKGKDVELRCDPISGHTALYWYRQSLGQGLEFLIYFQGNSAPDKSGLPSDRFSAERTGGSVSTLTIQRTQQEDSAVYLCASSLSHSGGFTDTQYFGPGTRLTVL.

This clone was detected only once. The chain joins TRBV7-8 to TRBJ2-7; 7 nucleotides align to TRBD1. Germline V gives CDR1 SGHVS, CDR2 FQNEAQ. Trimming at V came to 5 bases and at J to 0 bases, leaving 7 bases not matched to a gene. CDR3 length equals 15 residues. The CDR3 loop is CASSTGVMPSYEQYF. In DNA form, the CDR3 reads TGTGCCAGCAGCACAGGGGTCATGCCCTCCTACGAGCAGTACTTC.

V is TRBV6-5 and J is TRBJ1-1; the match to TRBD1 covers 7 bases. Per germline, CDR1 MNHEY and CDR2 SVGAGI. The junction had 4 bases not matched to a gene; V was cut back by 4 bases and J by 2 bases. The CDR3 has 14 amino acids. The CDR3 sequence is CASSSRTGNTEAFF. The CDR3 coding sequence is TGTGCCAGCAGTTCGAGGACAGGAAACACTGAAGCTTTCTTT.

This rearrangement joins TRBV27 to TRBJ2-1; D unresolved. The CDR3 spans 18 residues. Germline V gives CDR1 MNHEY, CDR2 SMNVEV (reference sequence). V was trimmed by 0 bases and J by 4 bases, leaving 19 bases between them. CDR3 DNA sequence: TGTGCCAGCAGTTTATCTGGTAGACCCCTAATATCGTACAATGAGCAGTTCTTC. As protein: CASSLSGRPLISYNEQFF.

In its sample, this clone was seen a few times. The genes are TRBV20-1 and TRBJ1-4; no clear D. V was trimmed by 5 bases and J by 8 bases, leaving 9 bases between them. Germline CDR1 and CDR2: DFQATT and SNEGSKA (reference sequence). The CDR3 has 11 amino acids. CDR3 DNA sequence: TGCAGTGCTTGGATTAGGGAAAAACTGTTTTTT. It specifies CSAWIREKLFF.

The chain recombines TRBV2 with TRBJ1-4, with TRBD1 as a possible D gene (5 bases). The germline gives CDR1 SNHLY, CDR2 FYNNEI. Trimming left V 3 bases short and J 14 bases short, with 16 bases between. CDR3 size: 13 residues. The CDR3 region has the DNA TGTGCCAGCAGTGATCCGCGGGGGGATGGCCTGTTTTTT. Translated: CASSDPRGDGLFF.

The J gene is TRBJ2-3, the V gene TRBV5-4, with 11 positions matching TRBD1. The CDR3 contains 15 residues. Trimming removed 4 bases from V and 2 bases from J; junction bases left unmatched: 3. Germline CDR1 and CDR2: SGHNT and YYREEE (reference sequence). The CDR3 DNA is TGTGCCAGCAGCCGGGACAGGGGGGTCACAGATACGCAGTATTTT. It is translated as CASSRDRGVTDTQYF. Full variable domain (outside the CDR3, taken from reference TRBV5-4 and TRBJ2-3): ETGVTQSPTHLIKTRGQQVTLRCSSQSGHNTVSWYQQALGQGPQFIFQYYREEENGRGNFPPRFSGLQFPNYSSELNVNALELDDSALYLCASSRDRGVTDTQYFGPGTRLTVL.

This chain joins TRBV6-5 and TRBJ2-7; 10 positions agree with TRBD2. There are 15 residues in the CDR3. Looked up from germline, CDR1 is MNHEY and CDR2 is SVGAGI. V trimming: 7 bases; J trimming: 4 bases; junction bases outside the gene matches: 10. The DNA for the CDR3 is TGTGCCAGCACGCCGGGACTAGCGTTTCTATACGAGCAGTACTTC. Translation: CASTPGLAFLYEQYF.

CDR3 loop: CASSQRAGYGYTF. CDR3 bases: TGTGCCAGCAGCCAAAGGGCCGGCTATGGCTACACCTTC. The chain couples TRBV7-3 to TRBJ1-2, with D unresolved. V was pared by 5 bases and J by 4 bases, with 11 bases between. CDR1 and CDR2 from the germline V gene are SGHTA and FQGTGA. This CDR3 spans 13 amino acids.

The chain employs TRBV6-5 and TRBJ1-2; D perhaps matches TRBD1 (5 bases). Germline loops: CDR1 MNHEY, CDR2 SVGAGI. V lost 2 bases, J lost 4 bases, and 14 bases lay in between. The CDR3 consists of 15 residues. The CDR3 nucleotides are TGTGCCAGCAGTTACGCCAGGGATGTTATCTATGGCTACACCTTC. It translates to CASSYARDVIYGYTF.

This clone appeared once. This chain connects TRBV7-8 to TRBJ2-7, with 10 bases that match TRBD1. Per the germline V gene, CDR1 is SGHVS and CDR2 is FQNEAQ. The CDR3 loop spans 15 amino acids. J lost 5 bases, V lost 5 bases, and 9 bases had no gene match. In DNA, the CDR3 is TGTGCCAGCAGCCGTGCGACAGGGGGCTTCGACGAGCAGTACTTC. Translating it yields CASSRATGGFDEQYF.

The gene calls are TRBV15 and TRBJ1-4; D is possibly TRBD1 (5 bases). Germline lookup yields CDR1 LNHNV and CDR2 YYDKDF (reference sequence). Deletions cut 3 bases from V and 4 bases from J, with 15 bases between. The CDR3 covers 16 residues. The CDR3 sequence: CATSRSLGTGNEKLFF. CDR3 DNA: TGTGCCACCAGCAGGTCATTAGGGACGGGTAATGAAAAACTGTTTTTT. The complete variable domain, with remaining parts taken from reference TRBV15 and TRBJ1-4, reads DAMVIQNPRYQVTQFGKPVTLSCSQTLNHNVMYWYQQKSSQAPKLLFHYYDKDFNNEADTPDNFQSRRPNTSFCFLDIRSPGLGDTAMYLCATSRSLGTGNEKLFFGSGTQLSVL.

This chain connects TRBV2 to TRBJ1-2, with 8 nucleotides matching TRBD1. V shed 2 bases, J shed 6 bases, and the junction held 8 bases outside the gene matches. The CDR3 runs 15 residues. Germline loops: CDR1 SNHLY, CDR2 FYNNEI. The CDR3, as DNA: TGTGCCAGCAGTGAATTTCAGGGGGCGACTCATGGCTACACCTTC. Encoded protein: CASSEFQGATHGYTF.

The rearrangement uses TRBV18 and TRBJ2-1; 11 bases fit TRBD2. Germline-derived CDR1 and CDR2 are KGHSH and LQKENI. The CDR3 has 16 residues. Losses at the gene ends were 6 bases for V and 8 bases for J; bases not matched to a gene: 12. The CDR3 DNA is TGTGCCAGCTCCCCCGGAGGAACTAGCGGGAGCTATGAGCAGTTCTTC. It codes for CASSPGGTSGSYEQFF.

In nucleotides, the CDR3 is TGCGCCAGCAGCTTGGGTCCGGAGCTGTTTTTT. It codes for CASSLGPELFF. The V and J genes are TRBV5-1 and TRBJ2-2, with D unclear. This CDR3 comprises 11 residues. The germline gives CDR1 SGHRS, CDR2 YFSETQ. The V gene lost 0 bases and the J gene lost 10 bases, with 4 bases spanning the gap.

The V call is TRBV5-4, the J call TRBJ1-2, with TRBD1 identical over 10 bases. Germline trimming cut 1 base from V and 8 bases from J; bases unmatched to any gene: 8. Germline CDR1 SGHNT, CDR2 YYREEE (reference sequence). The CDR3 length is 15 residues. The chain's CDR3 is CASSLTGTGEVGYTF. The CDR3 DNA sequence: TGTGCCAGCAGCTTGACAGGGACAGGGGAAGTAGGCTACACCTTC. Full variable domain (remainder filled in from reference TRBV5-4 and TRBJ1-2): ETGVTQSPTHLIKTRGQQVTLRCSSQSGHNTVSWYQQALGQGPQFIFQYYREEENGRGNFPPRFSGLQFPNYSSELNVNALELDDSALYLCASSLTGTGEVGYTFGSGTRLTVV.

The V and J genes are TRBV5-6 and TRBJ2-5; 12 positions match TRBD1. The V segment lost 4 bases and the J segment 4 bases; nucleotides outside the gene matches: 5. From germline, CDR1 is SGHDT and CDR2 YYEEEE. The CDR3 extends over 15 amino acids. The CDR3 DNA is TGTGCCAGCAGCGGGGGACAGGGGGCGGCAGAGACCCAGTACTTC. This encodes CASSGGQGAAETQYF.

V gene TRBV7-2 combines with J gene TRBJ1-2, with 8 bases aligning to TRBD1. The CDR3 loop spans 16 amino acids. The V gene's germline CDR1 is SGHTA and CDR2 FQGNSA. With 5 bases clipped from V and 3 bases from J, the junction kept 11 bases outside the gene matches. This chain's CDR3 is CASSPSLDRGDYGYTF. The CDR3 DNA follows: TGTGCCAGCAGCCCGTCGCTAGACAGGGGTGACTATGGCTACACCTTC.

There are a few counts of this clone. The chain joins TRBV9 to TRBJ1-1; TRBD1 aligns across 8 bases. The CDR3 runs to 15 residues. J lost 1 base, V lost 0 bases, and 2 bases had no gene match. CDR1 and CDR2 from the germline V gene are SGDLS and YYNGEE. The CDR3 DNA reads as TGTGCCAGCAGCGTAGATACAGGGGGGAACACTGAAGCTTTCTTT. Translation gives CASSVDTGGNTEAFF.

V usage is TRBV10-3 and J usage is TRBJ2-2, with D hard to call. Germline V gene data show CDR1 as ENHRY and CDR2 as SYGVKD. The CDR3 runs to 15 residues. With 6 bases removed from V and 7 bases from J, the gap between germline ends came to 18 bases. This CDR3 reads CAIRKRSVEDGELFF. CDR3 DNA sequence: TGTGCCATCAGGAAGAGATCCGTAGAAGACGGGGAGCTGTTTTTT.

As for this clone: The same CDR3 is also encoded by other DNA sequences in this sample. The genes are TRBV5-1 and TRBJ2-3; 13 bases agree with TRBD2. CDR3 length: 16 amino acids. Germline V gene data show CDR1 as SGHRS and CDR2 as YFSETQ. With V trimmed by 3 bases and J by 2 bases, 3 bases remained unmatched. DNA of the CDR3: TGCGCCAGCAGCTCGGGACTAGCGGGAAACACAGATACGCAGTATTTT. Its protein product is CASSSGLAGNTDTQYF. Filled out from reference TRBV5-1 and TRBJ2-3, the complete variable domain reads KAGVTQTPRYLIKTRGQQVTLSCSPISGHRSVSWYQQTPGQGLQFLFEYFSETQRNKGNFPGRFSGRQFSNSRSEMNVSTLELGDSALYLCASSSGLAGNTDTQYFGPGTRLTVL.